The text below deals with one T cell receptor (beta chain). The antigen is undetermined. Repertoires were generated with immunoSEQ multiplex PCR, while TCRdb's copy carries only in-frame clones and drops some. The sample yields 130,000 to 150,000 clones, just under 90% seen once. The source of the sample is a study of cytomegalovirus exposure and HLA in healthy donors. At the level of the study: The approximately 120 validation repertoires, a later analysis reported, used the same platform as the approximately 730 repertoires from the first cohort. Study-level findings and limits: Rare TCR sequences predominated, though certain public TCRs were found in many donors. Cytomegalovirus association was assigned to about 150 TCR beta chains.

The CDR3 spans 13 residues. Germline assignment: CDR1 SGHDT and CDR2 YYEEEE. The V gene lost 4 bases and the J gene lost 9 bases, with 13 bases spanning the gap. The chain couples TRBV5-6 to TRBJ2-2, with D perhaps matching TRBD2 (6 bases). The TCR originated in a woman between 25 and 40 years old in good health and CMV-seropositive. Material for sequencing was PBMCs. This CDR3 is CASSGGTSRELFF. In DNA, the CDR3 is TGTGCCAGCAGCGGGGGGACCTCTAGGGAGCTGTTTTTT. The full variable domain, rest sourced from reference TRBV5-6 and TRBJ2-2, is DAGVTQSPTHLIKTRGQQVTLRCSPKSGHDTVSWYQQALGQGPQFIFQYYEEEERQRGNFPDRFSGHQFPNYSSELNVNALLLGDSALYLCASSGGTSRELFFGEGSRLTVL.